The T cell receptor beta chain described here comes from a study of spatial heterogeneity in lung cancer. Study overall: Consistent detection of more beta-chain than alpha-chain sequences was observed. Study results and caveats: Tumoral mutation counts were tracked by counts of expanded intratumoral alpha and beta TCRs.

This clonotype has a handful of counts. Its antigen remains unknown. This CDR3 is built from 12 residues. Germline CDR1 is DFQATT and CDR2 is SNEGSKA (reference sequence). V shed 3 bases and J 10 bases; nucleotides not matched to a gene: 8. Every TCR cDNA molecule bore its own unique molecular identifier. TCRdb redid the calling of the 5' RACE reads with MiXCR, one entry per CDR3 protein. Here the sample spans 7,000 or so distinct CDR3 sequences, about 10% being singletons. Time point specified: sample taken at primary tumor resection. Unsorted tumor, nontumor lung tissue or cryopreserved PBMC supplied the whole RNA.

This TCR derives from a female donor with early-stage non-small cell lung cancer. The material sequenced was lung tumor tissue, taken at surgery. The chain recombines TRBV20-1 with TRBJ1-1, with 7 nucleotides matching TRBD1. In DNA, the CDR3 is TGCAGTGCTAGGGATACAGGGGTAGGAGCTTTCTTT. Translated, it gives CSARDTGVGAFF.